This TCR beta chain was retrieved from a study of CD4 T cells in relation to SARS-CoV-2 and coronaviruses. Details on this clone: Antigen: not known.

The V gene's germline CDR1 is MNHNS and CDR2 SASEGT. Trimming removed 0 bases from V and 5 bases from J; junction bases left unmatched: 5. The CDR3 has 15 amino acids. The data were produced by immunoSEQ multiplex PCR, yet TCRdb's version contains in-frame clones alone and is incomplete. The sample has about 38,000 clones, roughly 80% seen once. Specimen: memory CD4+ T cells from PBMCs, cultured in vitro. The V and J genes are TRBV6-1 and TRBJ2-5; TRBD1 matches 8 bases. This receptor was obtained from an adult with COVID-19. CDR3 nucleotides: TGTGCCAGCAGTGAAGCCAGGGGGCGCGGGGAGACCCAGTACTTC. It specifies CASSEARGRGETQYF.